This is a list of T cell receptor beta chains from one sample in a study of blood T cells in healthy people across ages. In TCRdb, the 5' RACE reads were re-called with MiXCR into one record per CDR3 protein. The sample has fewer than 950,000 distinct CDR3 sequences; around 36% are singletons. The source material was blood. The receptors derive from a man in his late teens or twenties in good health. Both conserved end residues are part of each CDR3. Each record gives: D gene, clone size, V gene, J gene, CDR3 protein, CDR3 DNA. The D gene is left open where the match is weak. For some rows the clone size is stated as once, few or many, or as a class when expanded; others skip it.

-	-	TRBV27	TRBJ1-1	CASSRVSGTEAFF	TGTGCCAGCAGCCGAGTGTCAGGGACTGAAGCTTTCTTT
TRBD2	few	TRBV7-9	TRBJ2-3	CASSLLAGLRDTQYF	TGTGCCAGCAGCTTACTAGCGGGGCTTCGTGATACGCAGTATTTT
-	-	TRBV13	TRBJ2-1	CVSSSGMAYGNNEQFF	TGTGTCAGCAGCTCAGGAATGGCGTACGGAAACAATGAGCAGTTCTTC
TRBD2	-	TRBV11-2	TRBJ2-1	CASSHGLDEQFF	TGTGCCAGCAGCCATGGACTAGATGAGCAGTTCTTC
-	few	TRBV7-2	TRBJ1-1	CASSLRGDGTEAFF	TGTGCCAGCAGCTTAAGGGGTGATGGCACTGAAGCTTTCTTT
-	-	TRBV13	TRBJ2-6	CASSSWTESSGANVLTF	TGTGCCAGCAGCTCCTGGACAGAGAGCTCTGGGGCCAACGTCCTGACTTTC
-	-	TRBV9	TRBJ1-3	CASSVAGEGSSGNTIYF	TGTGCCAGCAGCGTAGCGGGGGAAGGGAGCTCTGGAAACACCATATATTTT
TRBD1	few	TRBV20-1	TRBJ1-5	CSGTGQGGSQPQHF	TGCAGTGGGACTGGGCAGGGGGGAAGCCAGCCCCAGCATTTT
-	few	TRBV7-7	TRBJ1-2	CASSLRGYTF	TGTGCCAGCAGCTTACGAGGCTACACCTTC
TRBD2	few	TRBV30	TRBJ2-5	CAWSQVGGYQETQYF	TGTGCCTGGAGTCAGGTGGGGGGGTACCAAGAGACCCAGTACTTC
TRBD2	-	TRBV20-1	TRBJ2-7	CSAQKAGGLKGSSYNEQYF	TGCAGTGCTCAGAAAGCGGGGGGGCTGAAGGGGAGCTCCTACAATGAGCAGTACTTC
-	once	TRBV7-2	TRBJ2-1	CASSFSRGPAHNEQFF	TGTGCCAGCAGCTTCTCGCGGGGGCCCGCCCACAATGAGCAGTTCTTC
-	few	TRBV12-3/TRBV12-4	TRBJ2-5	CASSLKPIWELEAQYF	TGTGCCAGCAGTTTAAAACCCATCTGGGAGTTGGAGGCCCAGTACTTC
-	-	TRBV14	TRBJ1-6	CASSQMGAGNSPLHF	TGTGCCAGCAGCCAAATGGGGGCAGGGAACTCACCCCTCCACTTT
-	many	TRBV24-1	TRBJ2-1	CATSSGGGEQFF	TGTGCCACCTCCTCCGGGGGTGGTGAGCAGTTCTTC
TRBD1	few	TRBV29-1	TRBJ2-1	CSVEVWDSQYNEQFF	TGCAGCGTTGAAGTATGGGACAGCCAGTACAATGAGCAGTTCTTC
-	-	TRBV12-3/TRBV12-4	TRBJ2-2	CASSRTESGELFF	TGTGCCAGCAGCAGGACAGAGTCCGGGGAGCTGTTTTTT
-	many	TRBV20-1	TRBJ2-1	CSASPQGAGYNEQFF	TGCAGTGCTAGTCCCCAGGGAGCAGGCTACAATGAGCAGTTCTTC
TRBD1	-	TRBV9	TRBJ2-7	CANSVEGQGYYEQYF	TGTGCCAACAGCGTAGAAGGACAGGGGTACTACGAGCAGTACTTC
-	few	TRBV2	TRBJ1-2	CASSDGGIGGYTF	TGTGCCAGCAGTGATGGGGGAATTGGTGGCTACACCTTC
TRBD1	-	TRBV7-2	TRBJ2-7	CASSLRGRQSYEQYF	TGTGCCAGCAGCTTAAGGGGGCGACAATCCTACGAGCAGTACTTC
-	many	TRBV10-3	TRBJ2-1	CATTPGSYNEQFF	TGTGCCACCACCCCAGGGTCCTACAATGAGCAGTTCTTC
TRBD2	many	TRBV20-1	TRBJ2-3	CSARDPKRGPSTDTQYF	TGCAGTGCTAGAGATCCGAAGCGGGGGCCAAGCACAGATACGCAGTATTTT
-	few	TRBV9	TRBJ2-5	CASSVGGHQQETQYF	TGTGCCAGCAGCGTAGGGGGACACCAACAAGAGACCCAGTACTTC
TRBD1	few	TRBV5-6	TRBJ1-1	CASSPDRLMNTEAFF	TGTGCCAGCAGCCCGGACAGGCTAATGAACACTGAAGCTTTCTTT
-	few	TRBV6-1	TRBJ1-5	CASTPIMGAGYQPQHF	TGTGCCAGCACCCCGATCATGGGGGCCGGGTATCAGCCCCAGCATTTT
-	-	TRBV12-3/TRBV12-4	TRBJ2-5	CASSSQQTGFSEQYF	TGTGCCAGCAGTTCGCAACAAACAGGGTTTAGTGAGCAGTACTTC
-	few	TRBV29-1	TRBJ2-1	CSVPPRHEQFF	TGCAGCGTCCCACCCCGTCATGAGCAGTTCTTC
-	few	TRBV7-8	TRBJ2-5	CASSIGGFRETQYF	TGTGCCAGCAGTATAGGGGGGTTCCGGGAGACCCAGTACTTC
TRBD1	-	TRBV20-1	TRBJ1-2	CSADARQGLYGYTF	TGCAGTGCTGATGCGCGACAGGGGCTCTATGGCTACACCTTC
TRBD1	few	TRBV20-1	TRBJ1-4	CSASRGRALNEKLFF	TGCAGTGCTAGCAGGGGGCGCGCCTTAAATGAAAAACTGTTTTTT
TRBD1	few	TRBV4-3	TRBJ2-7	CASSPGQGVTYEQYF	TGCGCCAGCAGCCCCGGACAGGGGGTTACCTACGAGCAGTACTTC
TRBD1	-	TRBV5-1	TRBJ1-2	CASSDDRGNDGYTF	TGCGCCAGCAGCGACGACAGGGGGAACGATGGCTACACCTTC
TRBD2	-	TRBV3-1	TRBJ2-3	CAGSQDMSSGVTDTQYF	TGTGCCGGCAGCCAAGATATGTCCAGCGGGGTTACAGATACGCAGTATTTT
TRBD1	-	TRBV6-5	TRBJ2-2	CASRKDRVGGELFF	TGTGCCAGCAGAAAAGACAGGGTTGGCGGGGAGCTGTTTTTT
TRBD1	-	TRBV20-1	TRBJ1-1	CSAREGGGAGNTEAFF	TGCAGTGCTAGAGAAGGAGGGGGCGCGGGGAACACTGAAGCTTTCTTT
-	-	TRBV29-1	TRBJ2-7	CSVSWTASYEQYF	TGCAGCGTTTCTTGGACGGCTTCCTACGAGCAGTACTTC
-	many	TRBV29-1	TRBJ2-4	CSVQAKNIQYF	TGCAGCGTTCAGGCCAAAAACATTCAGTACTTC
TRBD1	-	TRBV20-1	TRBJ2-3	CSATGQAINTDTQYF	TGCAGTGCAACCGGACAGGCCATCAACACAGATACGCAGTATTTT
TRBD2	-	TRBV6-1	TRBJ2-3	CASRLGLAGGSTDTPYF	TGTGCCAGCAGACTGGGACTAGCGGGGGGCAGCACAGATACGCCGTATTTT
-	-	TRBV20-1	TRBJ1-2	CSARGDFHGYTF	TGCAGTGCCAGAGGTGACTTCCATGGCTACACCTTC
-	many	TRBV6-5	TRBJ2-7	CASSYSSTEGYEQYF	TGTGCCAGCAGTTACTCGAGTACAGAAGGCTACGAGCAGTACTTC
-	-	TRBV12-3/TRBV12-4	TRBJ1-1	CASRAEGYTEAFF	TGTGCCAGCAGAGCCGAGGGTTACACTGAAGCTTTCTTT
TRBD1	-	TRBV27	TRBJ1-4	CASSRQGILANEKLFF	TGTGCCAGCAGCCGACAGGGGATCCTAGCTAATGAAAAACTGTTTTTT
-	-	TRBV7-9	TRBJ1-1	CASAPSGSLAFF	TGTGCCAGCGCCCCCTCGGGTTCCCTAGCTTTCTTT
TRBD1	-	TRBV10-3	TRBJ2-7	CAISGPSGDRWYF	TGTGCCATCAGTGGCCCATCGGGGGACAGGTGGTACTTC
TRBD2	-	TRBV7-9	TRBJ2-3	CASSLRSGATDTQYF	TGTGCCAGCAGCTTAAGGAGCGGGGCAACAGATACGCAGTATTTT
-	few	TRBV15	TRBJ2-2	CATSRGDSPSTGELFF	TGTGCCACCAGCAGAGGGGATTCCCCGAGCACCGGGGAGCTGTTTTTT
-	few	TRBV4-3	TRBJ1-1	CASSQKGVEAFF	TGCGCCAGCAGCCAAAAGGGAGTTGAAGCTTTCTTT